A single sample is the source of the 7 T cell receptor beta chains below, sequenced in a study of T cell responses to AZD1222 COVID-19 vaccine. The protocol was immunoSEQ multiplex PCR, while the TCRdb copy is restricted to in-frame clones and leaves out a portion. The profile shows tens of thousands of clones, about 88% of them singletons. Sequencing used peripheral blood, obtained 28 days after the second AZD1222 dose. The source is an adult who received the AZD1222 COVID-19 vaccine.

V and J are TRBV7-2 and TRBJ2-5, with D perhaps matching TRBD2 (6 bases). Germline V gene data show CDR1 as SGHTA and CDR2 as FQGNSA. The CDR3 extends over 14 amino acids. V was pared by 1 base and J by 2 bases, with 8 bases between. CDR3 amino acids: CASSLEGLQETQYF. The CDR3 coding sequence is TGTGCCAGCAGCTTAGAAGGACTACAAGAGACCCAGTACTTC. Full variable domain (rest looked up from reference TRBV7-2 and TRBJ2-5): GAGVSQSPSNKVTEKGKDVELRCDPISGHTALYWYRQSLGQGLEFLIYFQGNSAPDKSGLPSDRFSAERTGGSVSTLTIQRTQQEDSAVYLCASSLEGLQETQYFGPGTRLLVL.

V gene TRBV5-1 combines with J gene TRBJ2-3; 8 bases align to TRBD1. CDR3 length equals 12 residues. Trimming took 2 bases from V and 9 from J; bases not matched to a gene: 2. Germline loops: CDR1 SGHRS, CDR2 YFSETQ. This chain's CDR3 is CASSLQGGTQYF. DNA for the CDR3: TGCGCCAGCAGCTTACAGGGGGGAACGCAGTATTTT.

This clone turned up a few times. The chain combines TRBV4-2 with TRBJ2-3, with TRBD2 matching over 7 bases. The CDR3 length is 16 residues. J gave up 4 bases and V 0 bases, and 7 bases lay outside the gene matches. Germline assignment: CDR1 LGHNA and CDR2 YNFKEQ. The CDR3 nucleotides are TGTGCCAGCAGCCAAGATGGTTCGGGAGGAGCAGATACGCAGTATTTT. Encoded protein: CASSQDGSGGADTQYF.

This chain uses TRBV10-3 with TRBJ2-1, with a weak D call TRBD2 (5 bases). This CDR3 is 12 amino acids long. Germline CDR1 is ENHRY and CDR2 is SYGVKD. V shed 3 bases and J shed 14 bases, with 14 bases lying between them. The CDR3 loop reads CAISELAKREFF. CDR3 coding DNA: TGTGCCATCAGTGAACTGGCGAAGAGGGAGTTCTTC.

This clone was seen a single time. The CDR3 nucleotides read TGTGCCAGTAGTCAGGGGGCGGGGCAGCCCCAGCATTTT. Translating it yields CASSQGAGQPQHF. V is TRBV19 and J is TRBJ1-5; 8 bases map to TRBD1. Germline CDR1 and CDR2: LNHDA and SQIVND (reference sequence). The CDR3 extends over 13 amino acids. The V gene end was trimmed by 5 bases and the J gene end by 7 bases; junction bases not matched to a gene: 4.

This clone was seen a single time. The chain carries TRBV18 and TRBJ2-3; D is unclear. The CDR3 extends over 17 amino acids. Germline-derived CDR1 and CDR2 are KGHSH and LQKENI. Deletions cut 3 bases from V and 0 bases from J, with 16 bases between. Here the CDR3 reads CASSPEGAFPSTDTQYF. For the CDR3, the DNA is TGTGCCAGCTCACCTGAAGGTGCGTTCCCTAGCACAGATACGCAGTATTTT.

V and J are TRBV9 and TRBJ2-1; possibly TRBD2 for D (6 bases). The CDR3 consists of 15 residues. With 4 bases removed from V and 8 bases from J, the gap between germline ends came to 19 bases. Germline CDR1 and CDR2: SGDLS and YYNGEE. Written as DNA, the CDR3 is TGTGCCAGCAGCCTAACCGGGACTCCGAGGGATGAGCAGTTCTTC. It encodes CASSLTGTPRDEQFF.